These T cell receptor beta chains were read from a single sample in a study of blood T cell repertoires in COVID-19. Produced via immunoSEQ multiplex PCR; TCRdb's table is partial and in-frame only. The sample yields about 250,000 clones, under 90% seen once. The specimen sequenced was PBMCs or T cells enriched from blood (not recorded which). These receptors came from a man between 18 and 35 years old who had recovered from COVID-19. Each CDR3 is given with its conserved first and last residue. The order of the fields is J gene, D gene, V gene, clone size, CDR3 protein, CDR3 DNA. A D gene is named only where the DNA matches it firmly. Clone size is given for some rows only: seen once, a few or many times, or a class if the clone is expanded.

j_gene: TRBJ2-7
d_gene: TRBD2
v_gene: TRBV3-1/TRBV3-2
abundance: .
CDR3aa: CASSQGRVSGSEYEQYF
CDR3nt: TGTGCCAGCAGCCAAGGGCGGGTTAGCGGGAGCGAGTACGAGCAGTACTTC

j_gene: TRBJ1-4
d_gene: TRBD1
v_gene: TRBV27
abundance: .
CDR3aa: CASSGDRAEEKLFF
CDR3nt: TGTGCCAGCAGTGGGGACAGGGCGGAGGAAAAACTGTTTTTT

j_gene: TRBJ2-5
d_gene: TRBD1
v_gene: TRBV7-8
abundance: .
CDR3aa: CAGSPGGYETQYF
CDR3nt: TGTGCCGGGTCGCCAGGGGGCTATGAGACCCAGTACTTC

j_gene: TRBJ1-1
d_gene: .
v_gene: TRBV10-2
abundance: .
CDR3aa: CASSTGGTEAFF
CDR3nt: TGCGCCAGCAGTACGGGTGGCACTGAAGCTTTCTTT

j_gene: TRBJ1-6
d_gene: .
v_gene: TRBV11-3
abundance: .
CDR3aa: CASSLVPNSPLHF
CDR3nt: TGTGCCAGCAGCTTAGTCCCGAATTCACCCCTCCACTTT

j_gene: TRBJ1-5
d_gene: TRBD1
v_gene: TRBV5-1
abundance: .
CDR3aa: CASSHEGQGEYSNQPQHF
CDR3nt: TGCGCCAGCAGCCATGAAGGACAGGGGGAATATAGCAATCAGCCCCAGCATTTT

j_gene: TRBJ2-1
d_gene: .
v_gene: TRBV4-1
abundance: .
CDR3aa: CASSQDPAGMNEQFF
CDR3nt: TGCGCCAGCAGCCAAGATCCGGCAGGGATGAATGAGCAGTTCTTC

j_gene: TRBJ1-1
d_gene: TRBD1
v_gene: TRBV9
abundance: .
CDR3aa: CASSEGGSGTEAFF
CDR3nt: TGTGCCAGCAGTGAAGGGGGCTCGGGAACTGAAGCTTTCTTT

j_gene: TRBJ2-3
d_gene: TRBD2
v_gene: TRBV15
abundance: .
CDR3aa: CATSRDGGGAPDTQYF
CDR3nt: TGTGCCACCAGCAGAGATGGCGGGGGGGCCCCAGATACGCAGTATTTT

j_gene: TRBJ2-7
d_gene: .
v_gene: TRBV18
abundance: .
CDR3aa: CASSPLLTAAYEQYF
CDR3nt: TGTGCCAGCTCACCTTTGTTGACAGCAGCCTACGAGCAGTACTTC

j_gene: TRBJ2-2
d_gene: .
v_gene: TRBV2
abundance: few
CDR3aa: CASSDLSGELFF
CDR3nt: TGTGCCAGCAGTGATCTCTCCGGGGAGCTGTTTTTT

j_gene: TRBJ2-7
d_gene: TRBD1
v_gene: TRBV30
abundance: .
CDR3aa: CAWRDRGQTYEQYF
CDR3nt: TGTGCCTGGAGGGATCGGGGACAGACCTACGAGCAGTACTTC

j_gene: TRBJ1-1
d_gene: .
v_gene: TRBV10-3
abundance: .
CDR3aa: CAIRLRGGDTEAFF
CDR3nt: TGTGCCATCAGGTTGCGGGGTGGGGACACTGAAGCTTTCTTT

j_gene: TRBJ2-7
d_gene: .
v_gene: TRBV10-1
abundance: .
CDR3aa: CASSEARNRYEQYF
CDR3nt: TGCGCCAGCAGTGAGGCCCGTAATCGGTACGAGCAGTACTTC

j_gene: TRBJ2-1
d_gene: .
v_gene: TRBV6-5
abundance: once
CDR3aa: CASSYTSSYNEQFF
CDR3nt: TGTGCCAGCAGCTATACTAGCTCCTACAATGAGCAGTTCTTC

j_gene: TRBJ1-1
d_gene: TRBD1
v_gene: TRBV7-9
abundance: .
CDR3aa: CASSSQGAGRNTEAFF
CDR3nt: TGTGCCAGCAGCTCCCAGGGGGCTGGAAGGAACACTGAAGCTTTCTTT

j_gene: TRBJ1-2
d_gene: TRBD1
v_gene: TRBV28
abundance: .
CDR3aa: CASSVQGALNYGYTF
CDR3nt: TGTGCCAGCAGTGTACAGGGGGCGCTTAACTATGGCTACACCTTC

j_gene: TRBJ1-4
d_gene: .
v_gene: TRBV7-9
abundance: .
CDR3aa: CASSQGQRGEKLFF
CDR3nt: TGTGCCAGCAGCCAGGGCCAACGAGGTGAAAAACTGTTTTTT

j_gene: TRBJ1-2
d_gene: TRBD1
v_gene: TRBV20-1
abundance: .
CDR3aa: CSALRGGGYTF
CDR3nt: TGCAGTGCTCTACGAGGGGGCGGCTACACCTTC

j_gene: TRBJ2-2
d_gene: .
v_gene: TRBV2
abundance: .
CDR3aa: CASSDLRDSLQFANTGELFF
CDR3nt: TGTGCCAGCAGTGACCTCCGGGACTCCTTGCAGTTCGCGAACACCGGGGAGCTGTTTTTT

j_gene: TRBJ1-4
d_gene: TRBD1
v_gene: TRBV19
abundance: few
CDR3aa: CASSIVRTGGNEKLFF
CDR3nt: TGTGCCAGTAGTATAGTAAGGACAGGGGGAAATGAAAAACTGTTTTTT

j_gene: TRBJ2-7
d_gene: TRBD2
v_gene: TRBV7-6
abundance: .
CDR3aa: CASSLAETSGIGIYEQYF
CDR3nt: TGTGCCAGCAGCTTAGCCGAGACTAGCGGAATCGGCATCTACGAGCAGTACTTC

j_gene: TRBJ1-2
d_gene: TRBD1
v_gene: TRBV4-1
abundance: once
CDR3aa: CASSQPGTGNGYTF
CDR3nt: TGCGCCAGCAGCCAACCCGGGACAGGGAATGGCTACACCTTC

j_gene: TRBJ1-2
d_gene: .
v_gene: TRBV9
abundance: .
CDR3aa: CASSAGRENYGYTF
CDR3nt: TGTGCCAGCAGCGCTGGGAGGGAGAACTATGGCTACACCTTC

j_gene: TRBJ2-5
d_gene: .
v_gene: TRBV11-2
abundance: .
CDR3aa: CASSDRGLETQYF
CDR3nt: TGTGCCAGCAGCGACAGAGGCTTGGAGACCCAGTACTTC

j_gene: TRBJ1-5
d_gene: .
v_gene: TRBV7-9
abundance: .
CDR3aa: CASSLGQANSNQPQHF
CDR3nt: TGTGCCAGCAGCTTAGGACAGGCGAATAGCAATCAGCCCCAGCATTTT

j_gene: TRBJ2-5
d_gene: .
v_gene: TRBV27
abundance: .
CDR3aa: CASSQEFRDRETQYF
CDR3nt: TGTGCCAGCAGTCAGGAGTTCCGGGATCGAGAGACCCAGTACTTC

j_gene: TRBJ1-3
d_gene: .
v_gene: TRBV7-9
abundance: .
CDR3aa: CASSERREISGNTIYF
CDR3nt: TGTGCCAGCAGCGAAAGACGGGAGATCTCTGGAAACACCATATATTTT

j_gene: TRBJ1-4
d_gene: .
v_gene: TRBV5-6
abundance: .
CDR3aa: CASSPRMPTGEVEKLFF
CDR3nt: TGTGCCAGCAGCCCCCGGATGCCGACGGGAGAGGTTGAAAAACTGTTTTTT

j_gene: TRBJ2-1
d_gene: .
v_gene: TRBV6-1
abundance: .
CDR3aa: CASSEFAGATYNEQFF
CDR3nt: TGTGCCAGCAGTGAATTTGCAGGGGCTACCTACAATGAGCAGTTCTTC

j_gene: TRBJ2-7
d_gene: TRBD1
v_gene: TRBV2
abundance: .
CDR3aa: CASAGQGSYEQYF
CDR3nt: TGTGCCAGCGCCGGACAGGGTTCCTACGAGCAGTACTTC

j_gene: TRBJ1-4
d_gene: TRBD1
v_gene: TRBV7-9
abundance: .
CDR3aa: CASSLDGTATNEKLFF
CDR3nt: TGTGCCAGCAGCTTAGACGGGACAGCAACTAATGAAAAACTGTTTTTT

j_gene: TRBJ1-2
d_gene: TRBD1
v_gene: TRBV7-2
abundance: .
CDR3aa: CASSRGDRSNYGYTF
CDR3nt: TGTGCCAGCAGCCGCGGGGACAGATCTAACTATGGCTACACCTTC

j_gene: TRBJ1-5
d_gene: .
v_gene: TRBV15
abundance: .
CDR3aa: CATSSPPGAYSNQPQHF
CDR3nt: TGTGCCACCAGCAGCCCCCCAGGGGCGTATAGCAATCAGCCCCAGCATTTT

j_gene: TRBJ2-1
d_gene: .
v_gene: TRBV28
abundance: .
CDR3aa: CASSLLGNEQFF
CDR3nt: TGTGCCAGCAGTCTACTAGGAAATGAGCAGTTCTTC

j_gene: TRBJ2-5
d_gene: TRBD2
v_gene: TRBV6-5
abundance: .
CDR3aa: CASSSSGRARETQYF
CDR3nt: TGTGCCAGCAGTTCTAGCGGGAGGGCCCGAGAGACCCAGTACTTC

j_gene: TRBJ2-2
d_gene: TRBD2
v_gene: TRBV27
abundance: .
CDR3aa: CASSVAGGHAGELFF
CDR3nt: TGTGCCAGCAGTGTAGCGGGGGGGCATGCCGGGGAGCTGTTTTTT

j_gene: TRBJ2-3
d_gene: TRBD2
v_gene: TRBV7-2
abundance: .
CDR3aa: CASSWTSGVRTDTQYF
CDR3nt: TGTGCCAGCAGCTGGACTAGCGGGGTGCGCACAGATACGCAGTATTTT

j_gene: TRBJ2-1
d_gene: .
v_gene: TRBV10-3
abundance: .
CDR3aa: CAISGAFNEQFF
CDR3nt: TGTGCCATCAGTGGGGCCTTCAATGAGCAGTTCTTC

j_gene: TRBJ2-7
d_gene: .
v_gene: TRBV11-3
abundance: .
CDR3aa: CASSLAGLSYEQYF
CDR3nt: TGTGCCAGCAGCTTAGCTGGGCTTTCCTACGAGCAGTACTTC

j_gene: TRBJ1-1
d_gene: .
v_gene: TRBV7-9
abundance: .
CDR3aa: CASSLEATYQVGAEAFF
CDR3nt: TGTGCCAGCAGCTTAGAAGCGACCTACCAGGTCGGGGCTGAAGCTTTCTTT

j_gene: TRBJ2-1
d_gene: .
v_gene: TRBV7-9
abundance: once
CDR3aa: CASRRLNEQFF
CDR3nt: TGTGCCAGCAGGCGTCTCAATGAGCAGTTCTTC

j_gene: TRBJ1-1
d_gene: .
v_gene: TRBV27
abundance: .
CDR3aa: CASGRTRNTEAFF
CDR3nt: TGTGCCAGCGGAAGGACTAGGAACACTGAAGCTTTCTTT

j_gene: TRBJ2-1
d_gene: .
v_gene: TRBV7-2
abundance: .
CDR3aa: CASSLRLLGHNYNEQFF
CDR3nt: TGTGCCAGCAGCTTAAGACTACTAGGGCATAATTACAATGAGCAGTTCTTC

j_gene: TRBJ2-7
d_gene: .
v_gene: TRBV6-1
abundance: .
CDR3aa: CASSEALPFGTLSYEQYF
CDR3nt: TGTGCCAGCAGTGAAGCCCTGCCCTTCGGGACACTTTCCTACGAGCAGTACTTC

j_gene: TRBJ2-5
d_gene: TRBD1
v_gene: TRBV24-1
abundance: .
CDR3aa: CATSDPGGEETQYF
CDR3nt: TGTGCCACCAGTGACCCAGGGGGAGAAGAGACCCAGTACTTC

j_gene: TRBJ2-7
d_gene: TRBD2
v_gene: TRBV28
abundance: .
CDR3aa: CASRTALFRGRDYEQYF
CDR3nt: TGTGCCAGCAGAACGGCCCTATTTCGCGGGAGGGACTACGAGCAGTACTTC

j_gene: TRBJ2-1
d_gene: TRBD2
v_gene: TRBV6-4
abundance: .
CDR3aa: CASSNASGSDEQFF
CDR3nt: TGTGCCAGCAGCAATGCTAGCGGGAGCGATGAGCAGTTCTTC

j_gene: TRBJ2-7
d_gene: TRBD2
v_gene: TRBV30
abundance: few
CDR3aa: CAWYLAVTYEQYF
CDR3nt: TGTGCCTGGTACCTAGCGGTGACCTACGAGCAGTACTTC

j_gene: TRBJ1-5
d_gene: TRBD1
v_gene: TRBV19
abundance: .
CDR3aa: CASSTRQGYSNQPQHF
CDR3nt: TGTGCCAGTAGTACAAGACAGGGTTATAGCAATCAGCCCCAGCATTTT

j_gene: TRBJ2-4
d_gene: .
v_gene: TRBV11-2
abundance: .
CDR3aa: CASSVTKNIQYF
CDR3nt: TGTGCCAGCAGCGTAACAAAAAACATTCAGTACTTC